The present T cell receptor (beta chain) was sequenced within a study of T cells after somatic rescue of genetic block. CDR1 and CDR2 from the germline V gene are ENHRY and SYGVKD. This CDR3 contains 12 residues. Trimming removed 6 bases at V and 4 bases at J, with 8 bases between. The data were produced by immunoSEQ multiplex PCR, yet TCRdb's version contains in-frame clones alone and is incomplete. The sample contains tens of thousands of clones, more than 75% of which appear only once. This chain joins TRBV10-3 and TRBJ2-3; D gene ambiguous. The sequence was collected from a man aged 30 to 45. The specimen was peripheral blood mononuclear cells (PBMCs). The CDR3 is CAISTVADTQYF. CDR3 in DNA: TGTGCCATCAGCACTGTGGCAGATACGCAGTATTTT.